What follows are 26 T cell receptor beta chains derived from one specimen sequenced in a study of cytomegalovirus exposure and HLA in healthy donors (TCRdb year 2017). Libraries came from the immunoSEQ multiplex PCR assay. The multiplex PCR relied on a mix of 60 forward primers for TCR Vbeta segments and 13 reverse primers for TCR Jbeta segments. Sourced from immuneACCESS, this table was stored by TCRdb with only in-frame sequences that have V and J called. A share of the clones is absent; for the studies checked, an unresolved V gene accounts for under half, and the remainder has no known explanation. For this sample there are about 100,000 clones; around 76% appear just once. More than 3% of the sample is taken by the ten largest. The specimen was PBMCs. These receptors were obtained from a woman aged 50 to 60 in good health and CMV-seropositive.

V is TRBV2 and J is TRBJ2-7, with D possibly TRBD2 on 6 matching bases. Germline lookup yields CDR1 SNHLY and CDR2 FYNNEI. The CDR3 has 15 amino acids. V was clipped by 5 bases and J by 2 bases, with 16 bases between them. The CDR3 sequence is CASSLQGGSPYEQYF. The DNA for the CDR3 is TGTGCCAGCAGTCTGCAGGGAGGTTCTCCCTACGAGCAGTACTTC.

The V gene is TRBV7-8, the J gene TRBJ2-3; perhaps TRBD2 as D (7 bases). The CDR3 sequence is 18 residues long. V was trimmed by 2 bases and J by 0 bases, leaving 18 bases between them. Per the germline V gene, CDR1 is SGHVS and CDR2 is FQNEAQ. CDR3 DNA sequence: TGTGCCAGCAGCTTATGGGGGGGGCCTCTGATTAGCACAGATACGCAGTATTTT. Amino acids: CASSLWGGPLISTDTQYF.

The J gene is TRBJ2-1, the V gene TRBV7-3; 7 bases match TRBD2. The CDR3 has 15 residues. The V gene's germline CDR1 is SGHTA and CDR2 FQGTGA. Trimming removed 3 bases from V and 4 bases from J; junction bases left unmatched: 6. The CDR3: CASSFTSENYNEQFF. The DNA of the CDR3 is TGTGCCAGCAGCTTTACTAGCGAGAATTACAATGAGCAGTTCTTC.

J is TRBJ2-3 and V is TRBV7-3; no firm D call. The CDR3 has 16 residues. The V gene lost 0 bases and the J gene lost 3 bases, with 13 bases spanning the gap. The V gene's germline CDR1 is SGHTA and CDR2 FQGTGA. Written as DNA, the CDR3 is TGTGCCAGCAGCTTAACTAAGGAGAGGATTACAGATACGCAGTATTTT. As protein: CASSLTKERITDTQYF.

This sequence joins TRBV5-4 and TRBJ1-5; D is uncertain. There are 13 residues in the CDR3. The germline V and J ends were trimmed by 2 bases and 7 bases, with 10 bases remaining between them. Germline V gene lookup returns CDR1 SGHNT and CDR2 YYREEE (reference sequence). The CDR3 nucleotides are TGTGCCAGCAGCTTCGAGTTTTCCCAGCCCCAGCATTTT. Its protein product is CASSFEFSQPQHF.

This clone was counted a few times. The rearrangement joins TRBV27 to TRBJ1-2; TRBD1 aligns across 9 bases. Germline trimming cut 6 bases from V and 8 bases from J; bases unmatched to any gene: 7. Germline loops: CDR1 MNHEY, CDR2 SMNVEV (reference sequence). The CDR3 covers 13 residues. CDR3 sequence: CASSWGTGYGYTF. The CDR3 coding sequence is TGTGCCAGCAGCTGGGGGACAGGGTACGGCTACACCTTC.

In this sample, this clone turned up once. V is TRBV5-6 and J is TRBJ2-2, with a possible D match to TRBD2 (6 bases). CDR1 is SGHDT and CDR2 is YYEEEE in the germline V gene. V was shortened by 0 bases and J by 3 bases, with 9 bases between the two germline ends. The CDR3 sequence is 15 residues long. CDR3 region: CASSLAPSDTGELFF. CDR3 in DNA: TGTGCCAGCAGCTTGGCCCCTAGCGACACCGGGGAGCTGTTTTTT.

This clone was observed a handful of times. The chain employs TRBV7-9 and TRBJ2-2; 7 bases match TRBD1. This CDR3 contains 15 residues. Germline V gene lookup returns CDR1 SEHNR and CDR2 FQNEAQ (reference sequence). The junction had 1 base not matched to a gene; V was cut back by 3 bases and J by 0 bases. The CDR3 region is CASSFQGANTGELFF. In DNA form, the CDR3 reads TGTGCCAGCAGCTTTCAGGGGGCGAACACCGGGGAGCTGTTTTTT. Based on the CDR3 plus reference TRBV7-9 and TRBJ2-2, the full variable domain is DTGVSQNPRHKITKRGQNVTFRCDPISEHNRLYWYRQTLGQGPEFLTYFQNEAQLEKSRLLSDRFSAERPKGSFSTLEIQRTEQGDSAMYLCASSFQGANTGELFFGEGSRLTVL.

This chain uses TRBV27 with TRBJ1-3; TRBD1 might be the D (6 bases). V lost 5 bases and J 3 bases, leaving 17 bases between the germline ends. CDR3 length: 16 amino acids. Germline V lookup: CDR1 MNHEY, CDR2 SMNVEV (reference sequence). The CDR3 reads CASSPLLGAGGNTIYF. The CDR3 nucleotides read TGTGCCAGCAGTCCGCTCTTGGGGGCGGGTGGAAACACCATATATTTT.

The CDR3 sequence is CASSLLGQVGNIQYF. The CDR3 region has the DNA TGTGCCAGCAGCTTGTTGGGACAGGTCGGGAACATTCAGTACTTC. This chain connects TRBV5-8 to TRBJ2-4; 8 bases are shared with TRBD1. The CDR3 has 15 residues. The V segment lost 1 base and the J segment 7 bases; nucleotides outside the gene matches: 7. CDR1 and CDR2 (germline): SGHTS, YDEGEE.

In this sample, this clone turned up a few times. This chain uses TRBV5-1 with TRBJ2-1; D may be TRBD2 (6 bases). Germline CDR1 SGHRS, CDR2 YFSETQ. The germline V and J ends were trimmed by 1 base and 4 bases, with 12 bases remaining between them. CDR3 length: 15 amino acids. The chain's CDR3 is CASSLRGGSYNEQFF. As DNA, the CDR3 is TGCGCCAGCAGCTTGAGGGGAGGATCTTACAATGAGCAGTTCTTC.

The chain employs TRBV27 and TRBJ1-1; no reliable D call. Germline lookup yields CDR1 MNHEY and CDR2 SMNVEV (reference sequence). The V end was cut by 8 bases, the J end by 1 base, with 11 bases between. There are 13 residues in the CDR3. The CDR3 DNA follows: TGTGCCAGCGAGGGCCCGGGGAACACTGAAGCTTTCTTT. Its protein is CASEGPGNTEAFF.

V usage is TRBV19 and J usage is TRBJ1-3; D possibly corresponds to TRBD1 (6 bases). The V gene lost 6 bases and the J gene lost 4 bases, with 16 bases spanning the gap. Germline V gene lookup returns CDR1 LNHDA and CDR2 SQIVND (reference sequence). The CDR3 is 15 residues long. The CDR3 sequence is CASSLLPGAGNTIYF. CDR3 nucleotides: TGTGCCAGTAGCCTCCTACCAGGGGCCGGAAACACCATATATTTT.

This rearrangement joins TRBV9 to TRBJ1-1; 7 bases fit TRBD1. This CDR3 has 16 residues. Trimming at V came to 4 bases and at J to 1 base, leaving 10 bases not matched to a gene. The germline gives CDR1 SGDLS, CDR2 YYNGEE. The CDR3 DNA reads TGTGCCAGCAGCCCCATCGGGGACAGTTGGAACACTGAAGCTTTCTTT. This translates into CASSPIGDSWNTEAFF.

This sequence joins TRBV30 and TRBJ1-5; weak D call: TRBD1 (6 bases). The CDR3 length is 13 residues. Germline CDR1 and CDR2: GTSNPN and SVGIG (reference sequence). The ends were cut back, 2 bases at V and 9 bases at J, with 14 bases in the middle. DNA of the CDR3: TGTGCCTGGAGTTTCGACAGGATTCGGCCCCAGCATTTT. The encoded protein is CAWSFDRIRPQHF.

The V gene is TRBV6-1, the J gene TRBJ1-4; a weak D match, TRBD1 (6 bases). V lost 7 bases and J 8 bases, leaving 20 bases between the germline ends. The length of the CDR3 is 15 residues. Germline-derived CDR1 and CDR2 are MNHNS and SASEGT. CDR3 region: CASTRAGKQGEKLFF. For the CDR3, the DNA is TGTGCCAGCACTCGAGCGGGGAAGCAGGGGGAAAAACTGTTTTTT.

The J gene is TRBJ1-1, the V gene TRBV7-9, with D perhaps TRBD1 (5 bases). The CDR3 covers 12 residues. V was trimmed by 5 bases and J by 6 bases, leaving 10 bases between them. CDR1 SEHNR and CDR2 FQNEAQ come from the germline V gene (reference sequence). The CDR3 here is CASSREGPEAFF. The DNA for the CDR3 is TGTGCCAGCAGCCGGGAGGGACCTGAAGCTTTCTTT.

The chain carries TRBV7-8 and TRBJ2-5; TRBD2 aligns across 8 bases. The ends lost 5 bases at V and 4 bases at J; junction bases unmatched: 3. Germline V gives CDR1 SGHVS, CDR2 FQNEAQ. The CDR3 contains 13 residues. The CDR3 nucleotides are TGTGCCAGCAGCACCGGGGGGGGAGAGACCCAGTACTTC. Amino acids: CASSTGGGETQYF. Drawing the rest from reference TRBV7-8 and TRBJ2-5, the complete variable domain is GAGVSQSPRYKVAKRGQDVALRCDPISGHVSLFWYQQALGQGPEFLTYFQNEAQLDKSGLPSDRFFAERPEGSVSTLKIQRTQQEDSAVYLCASSTGGGETQYFGPGTRLLVL.

V usage is TRBV6-1 and J usage is TRBJ2-4; tentatively, D is TRBD2 (6 bases). The germline V and J ends were trimmed by 5 bases and 8 bases, with 19 bases remaining between them. The CDR3 is made up of 15 amino acids. CDR1 is MNHNS, CDR2 SASEGT, per germline. As DNA, the CDR3 is TGTGCCAGCAGTTCCGGGACTTCTACAGGCGACATTCAGTACTTC. This encodes CASSSGTSTGDIQYF.

The chain couples TRBV30 to TRBJ1-1, with D tentatively TRBD1 (6 bases). The CDR3 loop spans 12 amino acids. Trimming pared 0 bases from V and 8 bases from J, leaving 10 bases between. Germline CDR1 is GTSNPN and CDR2 is SVGIG (reference sequence). CDR3 DNA sequence: TGTGCCTGGAGTGTGCGGGGGCCAGAAGCTTTCTTT. Protein: CAWSVRGPEAFF. Looking up the rest from reference TRBV30 and TRBJ1-1 gives the full variable domain: SQTIHQWPATLVQPVGSPLSLECTVEGTSNPNLYWYRQAAGRGLQLLFYSVGIGQISSEVPQNLSASRPQDRQFILSSKKLLLSDSGFYLCAWSVRGPEAFFGQGTRLTVV.

The J gene is TRBJ1-2, the V gene TRBV5-1, with D possibly being TRBD1 (6 bases). CDR1 is SGHRS, CDR2 YFSETQ, per germline. V lost 6 bases and J 5 bases, leaving 20 bases between the germline ends. CDR3 length: 15 amino acids. The CDR3 DNA reads TGCGCCAGCACCAACCCATCACAGGGAGTTTATGGCTACACCTTC. Protein sequence: CASTNPSQGVYGYTF.

The J gene is TRBJ2-7, the V gene TRBV19, with unresolved D. Per the germline V gene, CDR1 is LNHDA and CDR2 is SQIVND (reference sequence). The ends were cut back, 5 bases at V and 5 bases at J, with 13 bases in the middle. The CDR3 loop spans 13 amino acids. CDR3 sequence (DNA): TGTGCCAGTAGTCCGTTATCTCGGGACGAGCAGTACTTC. Its translation: CASSPLSRDEQYF.

This CDR3 reads CASSDSAGGVGELFF. The CDR3, as DNA: TGTGCCAGCAGCGATTCAGCGGGAGGGGTCGGGGAGCTGTTTTTT. The chain has TRBV9 and TRBJ2-2, with TRBD2 matching 10 bases. J lost 7 bases, V lost 3 bases, and 6 bases had no gene match. Germline loops: CDR1 SGDLS, CDR2 YYNGEE. CDR3 length equals 15 residues.

This chain uses TRBV5-6 with TRBJ1-6; D unresolved. Germline V gives CDR1 SGHDT, CDR2 YYEEEE. Trimming removed 2 bases from V and 0 bases from J, with 9 bases in between. The CDR3 is 16 residues long. The CDR3 reads CASSFRPGSYNSPLHF. In DNA, the CDR3 is TGTGCCAGCAGCTTCCGACCAGGCTCCTATAATTCACCCCTCCACTTT.

The chain combines TRBV9 with TRBJ2-7, with 8 bases fitting TRBD1. This CDR3 is built from 15 residues. V was clipped by 3 bases and J by 0 bases; unmatched bases: 5. Germline CDR1 is SGDLS and CDR2 is YYNGEE. The chain's CDR3 is CASSAGQVSSYEQYF. As DNA, the CDR3 is TGTGCCAGCAGCGCGGGACAGGTGAGCTCCTACGAGCAGTACTTC.

This rearrangement joins TRBV29-1 to TRBJ2-1; D is ambiguous. The CDR3 totals 11 residues. V was trimmed by 4 bases and J by 5 bases, leaving 6 bases between them. Looked up from germline, CDR1 is SQVTM and CDR2 is ANQGSEA. Written as DNA, the CDR3 is TGCAGCGTTGTCGGTCACAATGAGCAGTTCTTC. This encodes CSVVGHNEQFF.